The next 5 T cell receptor beta chains were all read from a single sample in a study of T cells in Graves' hyperthyroidism and ophthalmopathy. Authors of the study amplified TCR beta CDR3 regions from RNA transcripts. When the TCR CDR3 underwent first-round RT-PCR, the HTBI primer set was used. Each CDR3 protein gets one entry after TCRdb re-called the multiplex PCR reads with MiXCR. Among fewer than 650,000 distinct CDR3 sequences, around 15% were seen once, and the ten largest hold about 15%. Material: blood. These receptors came from a middle-aged woman with Graves' hyperthyroidism.

This clonotype was seen at least ten times. CDR3 loop: CASSLIFYGQPQHF. The CDR3 nucleotides read TGTGCCAGCAGTTTAATTTTTTATGGTCAGCCCCAGCATTTT. The genes are TRBV27 and TRBJ1-5; D gene ambiguous. With 2 bases removed from V and 6 bases from J, the gap between germline ends came to 11 bases. This CDR3 is built from 14 residues. Germline V gene sequence: CDR1 MNHEY, CDR2 SMNVEV (reference sequence).

This clonotype was counted many times. The genes are TRBV2 and TRBJ1-5; the D is unclear. The CDR3 length is 12 residues. Germline V gives CDR1 SNHLY, CDR2 FYNNEI. V dropped 3 bases and J dropped 4 bases, with 4 bases sitting between them. The DNA for the CDR3 is TGTGCCAGCAGTGACTTGAATCAGCCCCAGCATTTT. Protein: CASSDLNQPQHF.

This clonotype was counted ten times or more. The V call is TRBV20-1, the J call TRBJ2-5; 9 nucleotides agree with TRBD1. Germline CDR1 is DFQATT and CDR2 is SNEGSKA (reference sequence). The CDR3 consists of 12 residues. The V and J ends lost 6 bases and 1 base, in that order; junction bases with no gene match: 0. CDR3 DNA sequence: TGCAGTGCGGGACAGGGCCAAGAGACCCAGTACTTC. This encodes CSAGQGQETQYF.

This clonotype was found many times. The chain couples TRBV11-3 to TRBJ2-5; the match to TRBD1 covers 10 bases. This CDR3 is 16 amino acids long. V trimming: 4 bases; J trimming: 4 bases; junction bases outside the gene matches: 9. In germline, CDR1 is SGHNT, CDR2 YENEEA. In DNA form, the CDR3 reads TGTGCCAGCAGCTCGGACGGGACAGGGGTTCGAGAGACCCAGTACTTC. It codes for CASSSDGTGVRETQYF. Full variable domain (rest looked up from reference TRBV11-3 and TRBJ2-5): EAGVVQSPRYKIIEKKQPVAFWCNPISGHNTLYWYLQNLGQGPELLIRYENEEAVDDSQLPKDRFSAERLKGVDSTLKIQPAELGDSAVYLCASSSDGTGVRETQYFGPGTRLLVL.

This clonotype was observed many times. The chain links TRBV28 to TRBJ1-1; D is uncertain. Germline V CDR1 and CDR2: MDHEN, SYDVKM. Trimming left V 1 base short and J 4 bases short, with 13 bases between. The length of the CDR3 is 15 residues. The CDR3 loop is CASSLSGGWATEAFF. The CDR3, as DNA: TGTGCCAGCAGTTTATCGGGTGGGTGGGCCACTGAAGCTTTCTTT.